The next 8 T cell receptor beta chains were all read from a single sample in a study of cytomegalovirus exposure and HLA in healthy donors. 60 Vbeta and 13 Jbeta primers were used in PCR. The assay was immunoSEQ multiplex PCR, and TCRdb's table has in-frame clones only and misses some. This sample's table has about 200,000 clones. The sample consisted of PBMCs. The receptor source for this set is a girl aged 2 to 9 in good health and CMV-seropositive.

V usage is TRBV19 and J usage is TRBJ2-1, with 9 positions matching TRBD2. The CDR3 is 16 amino acids. Looked up from germline, CDR1 is LNHDA and CDR2 is SQIVND (reference sequence). The V segment lost 5 bases and the J segment 4 bases; nucleotides outside the gene matches: 9. CDR3 sequence reads: CASSPIAGAPYNEQFF. CDR3 coding DNA: TGTGCCAGTAGTCCAATAGCGGGAGCGCCTTACAATGAGCAGTTCTTC.

The V and J genes are TRBV6-4 and TRBJ2-3; D may be TRBD1 (6 bases). The CDR3 covers 13 residues. V was pared by 6 bases and J by 1 base, with 8 bases between. Germline assignment: CDR1 MRHNA and CDR2 SNTAGT. The CDR3 coding sequence is TGTGCCAGCAGAAGACAGGGCACAGATACGCAGTATTTT. Translated, it gives CASRRQGTDTQYF.

The chain carries TRBV5-1 and TRBJ2-5; D gene uncertain. The J call may be in error: the DNA end matches TRBJ2-7 better. This CDR3 has 15 residues. CDR1 is SGHRS and CDR2 is YFSETQ in the germline V gene. Here the CDR3 DNA reads TGCGCCAGCAGCTTGGGTGCAGGCGTGTCCTACGAGCAGTACTTC. Its translation: CASSLGAGVSYEQYF.

V gene TRBV11-3 combines with J gene TRBJ2-1; 8 bases match TRBD2. The CDR3 loop spans 17 amino acids. Germline V gives CDR1 SGHNT, CDR2 YENEEA. The trim removed 1 base at V and 2 bases at J, leaving 7 bases unmatched. CDR3 coding DNA: TGTGCCAGCAGCTTAGTGGGCGTAGCGGGAACCTACAATGAGCAGTTCTTC. Translated, it gives CASSLVGVAGTYNEQFF.

CDR3 residues: CASSLRVGTGGRNYGYTF. CDR3 coding DNA: TGCGCCAGCAGCTTGAGGGTCGGGACAGGGGGCCGTAACTATGGCTACACCTTC. The rearrangement joins TRBV5-1 to TRBJ1-2; 12 bases agree with TRBD1. The CDR3 has 18 amino acids. From germline, CDR1 is SGHRS and CDR2 YFSETQ. J gave up 1 base and V 1 base, and 8 bases lay outside the gene matches.

The rearrangement links TRBV4-2 to TRBJ2-3; D may be TRBD2 (5 bases). This CDR3 spans 17 amino acids. The V end lost 0 bases, the J end lost 0 bases, and 13 bases lay between the germline ends. The germline CDR1 and CDR2 sequences are LGHNA and YNFKEQ. CDR3 nucleotides: TGTGCCAGCAGCCAAGATCGCAGCGGCACTAGCACAGATACGCAGTATTTT. As protein: CASSQDRSGTSTDTQYF.

The chain uses TRBV27 and TRBJ2-7; 9 nucleotides line up with TRBD1. V dropped 6 bases and J dropped 4; count of bases not matched to a gene: 7. The CDR3 totals 14 residues. Germline V gene lookup returns CDR1 MNHEY and CDR2 SMNVEV (reference sequence). CDR3 sequence (DNA): TGTGCCAGCAGCCCCGGGACAGGGTTATACGAGCAGTACTTC. Its protein is CASSPGTGLYEQYF.

The V and J genes are TRBV18 and TRBJ2-1; D uncertain. The V and J ends lost 2 bases and 6 bases respectively, with 8 bases between them. The length of the CDR3 is 13 residues. CDR1 and CDR2 from the germline V gene are KGHSH and LQKENI. DNA for the CDR3: TGTGCCAGCTCACCAAAGTCGGGCAATGAGCAGTTCTTC. Translating it yields CASSPKSGNEQFF.